This is a list of T cell receptor beta chains from one sample in a study of CD8+ T cells in alopecia areata. Data came from immunoSEQ multiplex PCR; TCRdb stores just in-frame clones and leaves some out. In the table there are roughly 120,000 clones, approximately 58% of which are singletons. Sequenced sample: CD4+ T cells sorted from blood. The receptors come from a human donor in good health. Both conserved end residues are part of each CDR3. Each record gives: V gene, J gene, CDR3 protein.

v_call: TRBV7-2
j_call: TRBJ2-5
cdr3_aa: CASSLTRGSETQYF

v_call: TRBV30
j_call: TRBJ1-6
cdr3_aa: CAWSGTGTGDSPLHF

v_call: TRBV2
j_call: TRBJ2-3
cdr3_aa: CASSEFKRDSDTQYF

v_call: TRBV6-5
j_call: TRBJ2-3
cdr3_aa: CASSASGGVTDTQYF

v_call: TRBV30
j_call: TRBJ2-7
cdr3_aa: CALRVISYEQYF

v_call: TRBV23-1
j_call: TRBJ1-3
cdr3_aa: CASTAGSSGNTIYF

v_call: TRBV6-1
j_call: TRBJ2-5
cdr3_aa: CASSSFDREETQYF

v_call: TRBV5-1
j_call: TRBJ1-2
cdr3_aa: CASSPSGELYGYTF

v_call: TRBV6-6
j_call: TRBJ1-3
cdr3_aa: CASSPGTGFTTIYF

v_call: TRBV13
j_call: TRBJ2-3
cdr3_aa: CASSPLVADTQYF

v_call: TRBV29-1
j_call: TRBJ1-2
cdr3_aa: CSVEDPIRGYGYTF

v_call: TRBV29-1
j_call: TRBJ1-1
cdr3_aa: CSVEDRWRQGAFF